The 2 T cell receptor beta chains presented below share a single source sample, sequenced in a study of identical twins. One entry per CDR3 protein results from TCRdb running MiXCR on the 5' RACE reads. The repertoire holds approximately 300,000 distinct CDR3 sequences, with 8% to 9.5% as singletons. These sequences were also reported in another study, on yellow fever vaccine responses in identical twins.

The sample was CD8+ T cells sorted from blood. The receptors shown here come from a woman aged 18-29 years in good health.

In nucleotides, the CDR3 is TGTGCCAGCAGCCCTGGCGCGAACACTGAAGCTTTCTTT. Amino acids: CASSPGANTEAFF. This chain connects TRBV7-6 to TRBJ1-1, with D unresolved. CDR1 is SGHVS, CDR2 FNYEAQ, per germline. The CDR3 totals 13 residues. V was cut by 5 bases and J by 1 base, with 8 bases left in between. The whole variable domain, remainder taken from reference TRBV7-6 and TRBJ1-1, is GAGVSQSPRYKVTKRGQDVALRCDPISGHVSLYWYRQALGQGPEFLTYFNYEAQQDKSGLPNDRFSAERPEGSISTLTIQRTEQRDSAMYRCASSPGANTEAFFGQGTRLTVV.

The V and J genes are TRBV28 and TRBJ2-1, with 14 bases lining up with TRBD2. V shed 6 bases and J 6 bases; nucleotides not matched to a gene: 4. This CDR3 has 15 residues. From germline, CDR1 is MDHEN and CDR2 SYDVKM. This CDR3 reads CASSPGTSGSNEQFF. CDR3 nucleotides: TGTGCCAGCAGCCCCGGGACTAGCGGGAGCAATGAGCAGTTCTTC. Looking up the rest from reference TRBV28 and TRBJ2-1 gives the full variable domain: DVKVTQSSRYLVKRTGEKVFLECVQDMDHENMFWYRQDPGLGLRLIYFSYDVKMKEKGDIPEGYSVSREKKERFSLILESASTNQTSMYLCASSPGTSGSNEQFFGPGTRLTVL.